This note documents a single TCR beta chain sequence. The antigen this receptor binds is unknown. No clone much larger than this one lies a single base away; base qualities are absent. The donors were healthy, HIV-negative adults with no recently reported acute infections or vaccinations. All donors were Caucasian adults living in Nashville, Tennessee, USA. CD4+ T cells were enriched by magnetic negative selection; naive cells were then positively selected on CD45RA, and the negative fraction formed the memory subset. Blood was collected by leukapheresis, and PBMCs were isolated by Ficoll-Histopaque density gradient centrifugation and then cryopreserved in liquid nitrogen vapor phase. Analytical flow cytometry was used to check the purity and quantity of every magnetically sorted T cell population. Each sorted fraction had its genomic DNA isolated and then quantified by UV absorbance on a Nanodrop 2000c.

Spanning cysteine to phenylalanine, the CDR3 consists of 16 amino acids. The read is trimmed to its CDR3 DNA, 48 bases read in frame from base 1. From the germline V gene, CDR1 is LGHNA and CDR2 is YNFKEQ. V loses 4 bases at its end and J loses 4 bases; junction bases beyond the gene matches: 10. This record comes from a study of shared clonotypes between healthy human individuals (dated by TCRdb to 2020 to 2021). About the full investigation: The cohort comprised two women and three men aged 18 to 49 years. To increase sequencing depth and limit assay-specific biases, TCR repertoire library preparation and sequencing were carried out by different laboratories using diverse techniques. To estimate repertoire size and how much clonotype sharing occurs between individuals, the study deeply sequenced the blood TCR repertoires of about five healthy adults. Per donor, three plates each were used for CD4 naive and CD4 memory, two for CD8 naive, and one for CD8 memory. Leukapheresis yielded between about 0.85 and 9.5 billion PBMCs per donor. Points the paper makes about the study in general: Compared with non-shared clonotypes, the clonotypes found in all four sorted-subset donors had higher generation probabilities. Across four donors, around 5.4% of naive CD4, around 3.3% of naive CD8, under 2.5% of memory CD4, and 0.3% to 0.45% of memory CD8 clonotypes were shared. Larger estimated clonotype richness was generally found for naive subsets than for memory subsets. Sampling was restricted to blood, and TCR repertoires in tissues likely differ from the TCR repertoires found in blood. The small number of donors limited the genetic and exposure-history diversity represented. Incomplete sequencing was indicated by rarefaction of sorted-subset datasets, despite the large sequencing depth. Based on pairwise subsampling, the degree of clonotype sharing among donors was expected to be affected by sequencing depth.

Using the deep immunoSEQ assay, TCR CDR3 regions were amplified from genomic DNA by multiplex PCR. Extracted genomic DNA from each cell subset was spread evenly across all wells of several immunoSEQ 96-well plates, with each plate serving as a replicate. For sorted subsets, approximately 190 ng of genomic DNA, equivalent to 25,000 to 30,000 T cell genomes, went into each replicate PCR. The purified libraries were quantified using a Qubit 3.0 fluorometer, sized with a Bioanalyzer 2100, and then quantified again using the KAPA Library Quantification kit. Every immunoSEQ 96-well plate was sequenced on a dedicated single-read 150-cycle Illumina NextSeq 550 flow cell. From the authors' description of their analysis: Because the immunoSEQ output included only junctional sequences and no quality scores, the filtering could not be the same as the filtering used for full-length reads. Sequences were annotated with PyIR, a Python wrapper for IgBLAST v1.9, and V/J genes and CDR3 were assigned using IMGT germline references. Any read was removed if the V/J assignment was weak (E-value above 1e-6), the CDR3 was missing, or the read contained stop codons, out-of-frame junctions, or ambiguous translated residues. V3J clonotypes were defined as sequences sharing an identical inferred V gene, J gene, and CDR3 amino acid sequence. Percentage overlap between repertoires was calculated by dividing the number of shared unique clonotypes by the size of the smaller repertoire. Repertoire richness was assessed with RTK rarefaction, the Chao1 estimator, and Recon v2.1 estimates of unobserved clonotypes. For all TCRbeta clonotypes obtained by the gDNA method from four donors, generation probabilities were computed with OLGA. Sourced from immuneACCESS, this table was stored by TCRdb with only in-frame sequences that have V and J called. A share of the clones is absent; for the studies checked, an unresolved V gene accounts for under half, and the remainder has no known explanation. The V and J calls and the clone size are those of that table, but D and trimming were determined from the DNA. The sample data list about 1.1 million clones, and approximately 77% of these were observed just once. The ten largest clones take up about 0.94% of the sample.

The sequence is built from TRBV4-2 and TRBJ1-2, and TRBD1 matches 9 of the central bases. Sequencing was done on a sample of memory CD4+ T cells from PBMCs. Interpreted using the paper, the cell subset or site label stands for: CD45RA-negative fraction. The clonotype was recovered from a man in his late teens or twenties in good health. Some clones in this sample may be carry-over from other donors' samples. The bases are TGTGCCAGCAGCCGCGTGGAACAGGGGGCTGTCTATGGCTACACCTTC. Its protein product is CASSRVEQGAVYGYTF.